A single sample gave rise to the 25 T cell receptor beta chains below, sequenced in a study of cytomegalovirus exposure and HLA in healthy donors. This table comes from immunoSEQ multiplex PCR, and its TCRdb copy is limited to in-frame clones, with some not included. The top ten clones hold around 7% of a sample with under 200,000 clones, over 65% of them seen once. Sample: PBMCs. These TCRs come from a young man in good health and CMV-seropositive.

The gene calls are TRBV11-2 and TRBJ2-2; D call uncertain. The germline V and J ends were trimmed by 5 bases and 4 bases, with 5 bases remaining between them. The CDR3 has 12 amino acids. In germline, CDR1 is SGHAT, CDR2 FQNNGV. This chain's CDR3 is CASSTTTGELFF. DNA for the CDR3: TGTGCCAGCAGCACAACCACCGGGGAGCTGTTTTTT.

The J gene is TRBJ2-7, the V gene TRBV7-3; 7 bases agree with TRBD2. The CDR3 sequence is 15 residues long. Germline CDR1 and CDR2: SGHTA and FQGTGA. After removal of 6 bases from V and 4 bases from J, the junction contained 12 bases not matched to a gene. The CDR3 spells CASSIDRDYLYEQYF. CDR3 sequence (DNA): TGTGCCAGCAGTATCGACCGGGACTACCTATACGAGCAGTACTTC.

This chain links TRBV19 with TRBJ1-5, with unresolved D. Trimming shortened V by 1 base and J by 0 bases, and 7 bases separated the two germline ends. The CDR3 sequence is 15 residues long. Germline V CDR1 and CDR2: LNHDA, SQIVND (reference sequence). The CDR3 DNA reads as TGTGCCAGTAGTATAGCGGCGGTTAGCAATCAGCCCCAGCATTTT. Encoded protein: CASSIAAVSNQPQHF.

This clone was recorded a few times. The rearrangement uses TRBV10-2 and TRBJ2-7, with D possibly being TRBD1 (6 bases). Germline V gene sequence: CDR1 WSHSY, CDR2 SAAADI. The CDR3 runs 14 residues. Trimming took 0 bases from V and 5 from J, leaving 11 bases between them. Here the CDR3 DNA reads TGCGCCAGCAGTGAGTCCAGGGGTGCCCACGAGCAGTACTTC. It encodes CASSESRGAHEQYF.

The chain has TRBV7-2 and TRBJ1-2, with 7 bases aligning to TRBD1. The V gene's germline CDR1 is SGHTA and CDR2 FQGNSA. Unmatched junction bases numbered 7, after V lost 4 bases and J lost 8 bases. CDR3 length: 13 amino acids. CDR3 protein: CASSSTGSRGYTF. The CDR3 DNA is TGTGCCAGCAGCTCGACAGGGTCTAGGGGCTACACCTTC.

The chain links TRBV9 to TRBJ2-7; possible D gene TRBD2, 7 bases. Deletions cut 2 bases from V and 6 bases from J, with 18 bases between. This CDR3 has 15 amino acids. Per the germline V gene, CDR1 is SGDLS and CDR2 is YYNGEE. In DNA form, the CDR3 reads TGTGCCAGCAGCGTCCGGACAGCCGGGAGGAGCGAGCAGTACTTC. Translating gives CASSVRTAGRSEQYF.

This rearrangement joins TRBV28 to TRBJ2-2; D call uncertain. Germline assignment: CDR1 MDHEN and CDR2 SYDVKM. V lost 6 bases and J lost 5, with 7 bases in between. CDR3 size: 12 residues. The CDR3 here is CASRRITGELFF. The CDR3 DNA follows: TGTGCCAGCAGGAGGATAACCGGGGAGCTGTTTTTT.

V is TRBV4-2 and J is TRBJ2-7; TRBD2 matches 7 bases. Trimming removed 4 bases from V and 2 bases from J; junction bases left unmatched: 5. The CDR3 is 14 residues long. Germline CDR1 reads LGHNA; CDR2 reads YNFKEQ. The CDR3 nucleotides are TGTGCCAGCAGCCGGGCTAGCGGCCCCTACGAGCAGTACTTC. Encoded protein: CASSRASGPYEQYF.

This clone showed up just once. The rearrangement joins TRBV4-1 to TRBJ1-4, with TRBD1 matching over 8 bases. Germline V CDR1 and CDR2: MGHRA, YSYEKL. The CDR3 has 15 amino acids. Trimming took 4 bases from V and 7 from J; bases not matched to a gene: 8. CDR3 nucleotides: TGCGCCAGCAGCCTTCCACAGGGGGAACGTGAAAAACTGTTTTTT. This translates into CASSLPQGEREKLFF.

This chain's CDR3 is CASSRGTAYEQYF. The CDR3 DNA reads as TGTGCCAGCAGCCGAGGGACAGCCTACGAGCAGTACTTC. This chain uses TRBV6-5 with TRBJ2-7, with TRBD1 matching over 7 bases. This CDR3 is 13 amino acids long. Germline V CDR1 and CDR2: MNHEY, SVGAGI. After removal of 6 bases from V and 2 bases from J, the junction contained 4 bases not matched to a gene.

The chain carries TRBV6-5 and TRBJ1-1; no clear D gene. The CDR3 is made up of 14 amino acids. Germline CDR1 MNHEY, CDR2 SVGAGI. Trimming left V 7 bases short and J 8 bases short, with 20 bases between. The CDR3 spells CASTSPNGPNEAFF. CDR3 DNA: TGTGCCAGCACTAGTCCTAACGGCCCTAACGAAGCTTTCTTT.

V usage is TRBV30 and J usage is TRBJ2-1; the D gene is possibly TRBD2 (6 bases). Per the germline V gene, CDR1 is GTSNPN and CDR2 is SVGIG (reference sequence). The CDR3 is 14 amino acids. The V gene lost 4 bases and the J gene lost 0 bases, with 10 bases spanning the gap. CDR3 loop: CAWTAGSSYNEQFF. The CDR3 DNA is TGTGCCTGGACCGCGGGAAGCTCCTACAATGAGCAGTTCTTC.

The chain couples TRBV11-2 to TRBJ2-2, with TRBD2 identical over 8 bases. This CDR3 region has 19 residues. Germline V gene data show CDR1 as SGHAT and CDR2 as FQNNGV. V lost 2 bases and J lost 7; bases outside the gene matches: 18. This CDR3 is CASSLWGGRTPLGSGELFF. CDR3 sequence (DNA): TGTGCCAGCAGCTTATGGGGCGGGAGGACCCCTCTGGGGAGCGGGGAGCTGTTTTTT. Complete variable domain (other parts from reference TRBV11-2 and TRBJ2-2): EAGVAQSPRYKIIEKRQSVAFWCNPISGHATLYWYQQILGQGPKLLIQFQNNGVVDDSQLPKDRFSAERLKGVDSTLKIQPAKLEDSAVYLCASSLWGGRTPLGSGELFFGEGSRLTVL.

The J gene is TRBJ2-5, the V gene TRBV5-4; 7 nucleotides line up with TRBD2. CDR1 SGHNT and CDR2 YYREEE come from the germline V gene (reference sequence). The CDR3 runs 16 residues. Trimming took 0 bases from V and 1 from J; bases not matched to a gene: 6. The CDR3 loop reads CASSLGFRGVQETQYF. The CDR3 nucleotides read TGTGCCAGCAGCTTGGGGTTCCGGGGGGTCCAAGAGACCCAGTACTTC.

Comment on this clone: A junction boundary mismatches the germline segment, possibly from a read error. V is TRBV27 and J is TRBJ2-2; D is perhaps TRBD1 (6 bases). This CDR3 comprises 12 residues. Germline V gives CDR1 MNHEY, CDR2 SMNVEV (reference sequence). The CDR3 DNA reads as TGTGCCAGCAGTTTATCTGCAGGGGAACTGTTTTTT. This gives the protein CASSLSAGELFF.

CDR3 sequence (DNA): TGTGCCAGCAGCCCAGAAGACAGGGTGGAACAGCCCCAGCATTTT. Residues: CASSPEDRVEQPQHF. V and J are TRBV28 and TRBJ1-5; 7 nucleotides match TRBD1. This CDR3 contains 15 residues. V lost 6 bases and J lost 7; bases outside the gene matches: 12. Germline assignment: CDR1 MDHEN and CDR2 SYDVKM.

This clone appeared a few times. CDR3 amino acids: CAISTGGSSGGPYEQYF. The CDR3 nucleotides read TGTGCCATCAGCACAGGGGGATCTAGCGGAGGGCCCTACGAGCAGTACTTC. The chain employs TRBV10-3 and TRBJ2-7; D is perhaps TRBD1 (8 bases). Germline V gives CDR1 ENHRY, CDR2 SYGVKD. V lost 6 bases and J lost 2, with 23 bases in between. The CDR3 loop spans 17 amino acids.

The chain is built from TRBV27 and TRBJ2-7, with TRBD2 identical over 8 bases. The germline gives CDR1 MNHEY, CDR2 SMNVEV (reference sequence). V dropped 4 bases and J dropped 0; count of bases not matched to a gene: 8. The CDR3 has 16 residues. For the CDR3, the DNA is TGTGCCAGCAGTTCGGTACGCGGGAGGCCCTCCTACGAGCAGTACTTC. It translates to CASSSVRGRPSYEQYF.

The chain joins TRBV9 to TRBJ2-2, with 9 bases aligning to TRBD1. The ends lost 0 bases at V and 11 bases at J; junction bases unmatched: 8. The CDR3 is 15 amino acids. Germline V gene data show CDR1 as SGDLS and CDR2 as YYNGEE. CDR3 bases: TGTGCCAGCAGCGTAGTTGGGGACAGGGTCGGTGAGCTGTTTTTT. Translating gives CASSVVGDRVGELFF.

The V call is TRBV19, the J call TRBJ2-1, with TRBD1 matching over 8 bases. Germline CDR1 LNHDA, CDR2 SQIVND (reference sequence). V lost 3 bases, J lost 4 bases, and 5 bases stayed unmatched. The CDR3 has 15 residues. The DNA of the CDR3 is TGTGCCAGTAGTATGCCAGGGGGCCGTTACAATGAGCAGTTCTTC. Residues: CASSMPGGRYNEQFF.

The chain carries TRBV9 and TRBJ2-1, with D maybe TRBD2 (6 bases). This CDR3 has 13 residues. Per the germline V gene, CDR1 is SGDLS and CDR2 is YYNGEE. With 3 bases removed from V and 8 bases from J, the gap between germline ends came to 12 bases. CDR3 coding DNA: TGTGCCAGCAGCGGAGTGTTAGCGGATGAGCAGTTCTTC. Translated, it gives CASSGVLADEQFF.

The J gene is TRBJ2-1, the V gene TRBV7-9, with 11 bases that match TRBD2. Trimming cost V 5 bases and J 3 bases; bases outside gene matches: 3. This CDR3 spans 15 amino acids. Germline CDR1 and CDR2: SEHNR and FQNEAQ (reference sequence). CDR3 coding DNA: TGTGCCAGCAGCCCGGGACTAGCGGTCTACAATGAGCAGTTCTTC. Translation gives CASSPGLAVYNEQFF.

This chain joins TRBV5-1 and TRBJ1-1; 8 bases are shared with TRBD1. From germline, CDR1 is SGHRS and CDR2 YFSETQ. The CDR3 loop spans 14 amino acids. J gave up 7 bases and V 3 bases, and 8 bases lay outside the gene matches. CDR3 amino acids: CASSWDSGTGEAFF. CDR3 DNA: TGCGCCAGCAGCTGGGACTCCGGGACAGGTGAAGCTTTCTTT.

The chain is built from TRBV5-6 and TRBJ2-3; D is undetermined. Trimming removed 2 bases from V and 1 base from J, with 5 bases in between. Germline V lookup: CDR1 SGHDT, CDR2 YYEEEE. The CDR3 loop spans 13 amino acids. The CDR3 DNA reads as TGTGCCAGCAGCTTCGTCCGCACAGATACGCAGTATTTT. Translated: CASSFVRTDTQYF.

The chain carries TRBV2 and TRBJ2-3; TRBD2 matches at 8 bases. J was trimmed by 2 bases and V by 6 bases; bases with no gene match: 10. CDR1 and CDR2 (germline): SNHLY, FYNNEI. This CDR3 comprises 16 residues. The CDR3 here is CASSRRVSGATDTQYF. CDR3 in DNA: TGTGCCAGCAGCCGTCGCGTTAGCGGGGCCACAGATACGCAGTATTTT. Full variable domain (missing parts from reference TRBV2 and TRBJ2-3): EPEVTQTPSHQVTQMGQEVILRCVPISNHLYFYWYRQILGQKVEFLVSFYNNEISEKSEIFDDQFSVERPDGSNFTLKIRSTKLEDSAMYFCASSRRVSGATDTQYFGPGTRLTVL.